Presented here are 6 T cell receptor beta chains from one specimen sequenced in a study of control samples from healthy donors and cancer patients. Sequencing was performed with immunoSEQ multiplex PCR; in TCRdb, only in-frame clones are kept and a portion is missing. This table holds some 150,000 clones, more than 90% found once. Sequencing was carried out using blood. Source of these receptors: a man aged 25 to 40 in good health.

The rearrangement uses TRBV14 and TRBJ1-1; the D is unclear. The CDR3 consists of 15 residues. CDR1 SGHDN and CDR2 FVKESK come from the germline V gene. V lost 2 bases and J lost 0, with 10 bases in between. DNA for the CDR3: TGTGCCAGCAGCCAACTAGGGATGATGAACACTGAAGCTTTCTTT. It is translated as CASSQLGMMNTEAFF.

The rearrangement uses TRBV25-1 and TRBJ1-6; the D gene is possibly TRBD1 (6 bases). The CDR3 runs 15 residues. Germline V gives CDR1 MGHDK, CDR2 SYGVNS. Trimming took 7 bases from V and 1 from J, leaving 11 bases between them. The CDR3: CASKGGTSYNSPLHF. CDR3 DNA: TGTGCCAGCAAGGGGGGGACGTCCTATAATTCACCCCTCCACTTT. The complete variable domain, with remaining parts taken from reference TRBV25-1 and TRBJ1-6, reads EADIYQTPRYLVIGTGKKITLECSQTMGHDKMYWYQQDPGMELHLIHYSYGVNSTEKGDLSSESTVSRIRTEHFPLTLESARPSHTSQYLCASKGGTSYNSPLHFGNGTRLTVT.

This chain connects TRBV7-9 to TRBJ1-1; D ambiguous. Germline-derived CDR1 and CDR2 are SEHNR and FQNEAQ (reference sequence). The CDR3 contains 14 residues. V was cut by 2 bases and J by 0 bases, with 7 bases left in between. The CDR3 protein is CASSLPRMNTEAFF. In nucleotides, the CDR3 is TGTGCCAGCAGCTTACCGAGAATGAACACTGAAGCTTTCTTT.

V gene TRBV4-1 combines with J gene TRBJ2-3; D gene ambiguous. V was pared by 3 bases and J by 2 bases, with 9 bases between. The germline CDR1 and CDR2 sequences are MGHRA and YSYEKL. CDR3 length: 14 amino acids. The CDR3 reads CASSQAGSTDTQYF. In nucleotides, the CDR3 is TGCGCCAGCAGCCAGGCAGGATCCACAGATACGCAGTATTTT.

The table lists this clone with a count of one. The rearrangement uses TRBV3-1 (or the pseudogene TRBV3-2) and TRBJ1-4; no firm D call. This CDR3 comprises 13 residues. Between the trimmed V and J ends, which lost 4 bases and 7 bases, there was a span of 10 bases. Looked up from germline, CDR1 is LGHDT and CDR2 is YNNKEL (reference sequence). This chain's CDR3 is CASSPTPSEKLFF. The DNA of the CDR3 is TGTGCCAGCAGCCCCACCCCCAGTGAAAAACTGTTTTTT.

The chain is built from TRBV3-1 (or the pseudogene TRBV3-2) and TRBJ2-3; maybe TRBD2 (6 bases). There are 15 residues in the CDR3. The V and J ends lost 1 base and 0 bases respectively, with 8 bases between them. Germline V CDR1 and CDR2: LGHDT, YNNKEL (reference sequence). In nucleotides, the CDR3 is TGTGCCAGCAGCCAAGTCGGAGGGAGCACAGATACGCAGTATTTT. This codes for CASSQVGGSTDTQYF.